The clone carrying this T cell receptor (beta chain) was picked up one time. Its antigen is still unknown. The length of the CDR3 is 14 residues. Trimming at V came to 2 bases and at J to 2 bases, leaving 3 bases not matched to a gene. Germline V CDR1 and CDR2: WNHNN, SYGVQD (reference sequence). Sequencing used immunoSEQ multiplex PCR; TCRdb keeps in-frame clones, though not all of them. This table holds nearly 50,000 clones, about 88% found once. The time point was: week 47, end of study. Doses consisted of 300 ug of mutant IDH1 20-mer peptide each, paired with topical imiquimod. The data derive from a study of a mutant IDH1 vaccine in newly diagnosed glioma. Study summary: Receipt of radiotherapy, temozolomide, or both preceded the study, and most received both.

The chain combines TRBV10-1 with TRBJ2-7, with 7 bases lining up with TRBD2. Sequencing used PBMCs, obtained from a glioma patient whose treatment included an IDH1 peptide vaccine. The TCR sequence derives from a woman aged 30 to 39 with glioma. Some clones in this sample may be carry-over from other donors' samples. As DNA, the CDR3 is TGCGCCAGCAGTGAGGGGAGGGGTCCCTACGAGCAGTACTTC. It translates to CASSEGRGPYEQYF.